Presented here are 19 T cell receptor beta chains from one specimen sequenced in a study of control samples from healthy donors and cancer patients. Only in-frame clones appear in the TCRdb table, and some are missing; sequencing was by immunoSEQ multiplex PCR. The sample contains roughly 86,000 clones, 91% of which appear only once. Material for sequencing was blood. These receptors all stem from a young man in good health.

This rearrangement joins TRBV21-1 to TRBJ2-7; the listed D gene, TRBD2, was not tested against the DNA. TRBV21-1 is a known pseudogene. CDR3 length equals 18 residues. CDR3 sequence: CASSHLAGDMAGADEQYF. The CDR3 bases are TGTGCCAGCAGCCATCTAGCGGGAGACATGGCGGGCGCTGACGAGCAGTACTTC.

The chain employs TRBV18 and TRBJ2-2, with 7 positions matching TRBD1. J gave up 5 bases and V 1 base, and 4 bases lay outside the gene matches. CDR3 size: 15 residues. Looked up from germline, CDR1 is KGHSH and CDR2 is LQKENI. CDR3 residues: CASSPLTGETGELFF. CDR3 coding DNA: TGTGCCAGCTCACCACTTACAGGGGAGACCGGGGAGCTGTTTTTT.

The chain combines TRBV5-5 with TRBJ1-2, with 9 bases fitting TRBD1. Germline assignment: CDR1 SGHKS and CDR2 YYEKEE (reference sequence). After removal of 0 bases from V and 4 bases from J, the junction contained 7 bases not matched to a gene. This CDR3 comprises 16 residues. This chain's CDR3 is CASSLVGTGFPYGYTF. The CDR3 DNA follows: TGTGCCAGCAGCTTGGTGGGGACAGGGTTCCCCTATGGCTACACCTTC.

The chain combines TRBV19 with TRBJ1-2, with D unresolved. The germline CDR1 and CDR2 sequences are LNHDA and SQIVND (reference sequence). With 7 bases removed from V and 0 bases from J, the gap between germline ends came to 12 bases. The CDR3 has 14 residues. CDR3 sequence reads: CASTRPGTNYGYTF. In nucleotides, the CDR3 is TGTGCCAGTACCAGGCCGGGAACTAACTATGGCTACACCTTC. Together with reference TRBV19 and TRBJ1-2, the CDR3 gives the full variable domain: DGGITQSPKYLFRKEGQNVTLSCEQNLNHDAMYWYRQDPGQGLRLIYYSQIVNDFQKGDIAEGYSVSREKKESFPLTVTSAQKNPTAFYLCASTRPGTNYGYTFGSGTRLTVV.

The chain employs TRBV14 and TRBJ1-1, with TRBD1 matching 7 bases. The CDR3 spans 16 residues. V was clipped by 3 bases and J by 5 bases; unmatched bases: 12. Germline V gene data show CDR1 as SGHDN and CDR2 as FVKESK. The CDR3 loop is CASSQGGTAAGTEAFF. In DNA, the CDR3 is TGTGCCAGCAGCCAGGGAGGGACAGCCGCGGGGACTGAAGCTTTCTTT.

The chain combines TRBV29-1 with TRBJ1-1; the D gene is possibly TRBD1 (6 bases). Looked up from germline, CDR1 is SQVTM and CDR2 is ANQGSEA. The V end was cut by 7 bases, the J end by 0 bases, with 12 bases between. The CDR3 totals 13 residues. In DNA, the CDR3 is TGCAGCGGCTGGGGGCTCTTGAACACTGAAGCTTTCTTT. Translation: CSGWGLLNTEAFF.

V and J are TRBV25-1 and TRBJ1-3, with D tentatively TRBD1 (5 bases). CDR1 and CDR2 from the germline V gene are MGHDK and SYGVNS. The CDR3 extends over 16 amino acids. The V gene lost 3 bases and the J gene lost 0 bases, with 12 bases spanning the gap. The CDR3 nucleotides are TGTGCCAGCAGTGAGGTGAGGGGCAACTCTGGAAACACCATATATTTT. It is translated as CASSEVRGNSGNTIYF.

This clone was seen just once. V is TRBV4-1 and J is TRBJ2-5; the match to TRBD1 covers 10 bases. The CDR3 length is 16 residues. The V gene's germline CDR1 is MGHRA and CDR2 YSYEKL. V lost 0 bases, J lost 4 bases, and 5 bases stayed unmatched. The CDR3 reads CASSQDRDRGRETQYF. CDR3 in DNA: TGCGCCAGCAGCCAAGATCGAGACAGGGGGCGAGAGACCCAGTACTTC.

The chain couples TRBV3-1 (or the pseudogene TRBV3-2) to TRBJ2-7; D is perhaps TRBD1 (6 bases). Germline CDR1 and CDR2: LGHDT and YNNKEL (reference sequence). Trimming removed 5 bases from V and 7 bases from J, with 18 bases in between. The CDR3 is made up of 14 amino acids. The CDR3, as DNA: TGTGCCAGCAGCTGGGACACCTTGGCACGGGAGCAGTACTTC. Translation gives CASSWDTLAREQYF.

This clone was seen only once. V gene TRBV30 combines with J gene TRBJ1-2; D call uncertain. Per germline, CDR1 GTSNPN and CDR2 SVGIG (reference sequence). The CDR3 spans 11 residues. Trimming shortened V by 3 bases and J by 4 bases, and 6 bases separated the two germline ends. The CDR3 loop reads CAWSGGYGYTF. DNA for the CDR3: TGTGCCTGGAGCGGAGGCTATGGCTACACCTTC. The entire variable domain, with the rest obtained from reference TRBV30 and TRBJ1-2, is as follows: SQTIHQWPATLVQPVGSPLSLECTVEGTSNPNLYWYRQAAGRGLQLLFYSVGIGQISSEVPQNLSASRPQDRQFILSSKKLLLSDSGFYLCAWSGGYGYTFGSGTRLTVV.

The chain is built from TRBV5-4 and TRBJ2-1, with D possibly being TRBD1 (6 bases). Looked up from germline, CDR1 is SGHNT and CDR2 is YYREEE (reference sequence). The V end was cut by 2 bases, the J end by 5 bases, with 17 bases between. The CDR3 is 16 residues long. For the CDR3, the DNA is TGTGCCAGCAGCTTCCCGGGACAAGCACAGCACAATGAGCAGTTCTTC. This encodes CASSFPGQAQHNEQFF.

J is TRBJ2-2 and V is TRBV19; D assignment may be TRBD1 or TRBD2 (5 bases each). CDR3 length: 18 residues. V lost 5 bases and J lost 3, with 22 bases in between. Germline V gives CDR1 LNHDA, CDR2 SQIVND (reference sequence). CDR3 in DNA: TGTGCCAGTAGTCGCAAAGGTATGGGGACGGACTACACCGGGGAGCTGTTTTTT. It encodes CASSRKGMGTDYTGELFF.

The chain joins TRBV3-1 (or the pseudogene TRBV3-2) to TRBJ1-4; 7 bases align to TRBD1. The CDR3 has 15 residues. From germline, CDR1 is LGHDT and CDR2 YNNKEL (reference sequence). The junction had 7 bases not matched to a gene; V was cut back by 6 bases and J by 3 bases. The DNA of the CDR3 is TGTGCCAGCAGTCGTACCGGGACAGCTAATGAAAAACTGTTTTTT. Translation: CASSRTGTANEKLFF.

V and J are TRBV2 and TRBJ2-7, with 7 bases matching TRBD1. This CDR3 is built from 13 residues. The V and J ends lost 7 bases and 0 bases, in that order; junction bases with no gene match: 3. In germline, CDR1 is SNHLY, CDR2 FYNNEI. Here the CDR3 DNA reads TGTGCCAGCACCCGGGACAGCTCCTACGAGCAGTACTTC. Amino acid sequence: CASTRDSSYEQYF.

The chain joins TRBV2 to TRBJ2-5, with D perhaps TRBD1 or TRBD2 (6 bases each). The CDR3 loop spans 15 amino acids. CDR1 is SNHLY and CDR2 is FYNNEI in the germline V gene. V lost 4 bases and J lost 2, with 14 bases in between. CDR3 sequence (DNA): TGTGCCAGCAGTGGGGGAGGCGGGACACAAGAGACCCAGTACTTC. Translated, it gives CASSGGGGTQETQYF.

In DNA form, the CDR3 reads TGCGCCAGCAGCCCGAGCGTGCGGGGTCGGGCCCAAGAGACCCAGTACTTC. Translating it yields CASSPSVRGRAQETQYF. The V gene is TRBV5-1, the J gene TRBJ2-5; TRBD2 is a possible D gene (6 bases). Trimming took off 4 bases at V and 1 base at J, with 20 bases between the two ends. This CDR3 region has 17 residues. Germline CDR1 reads SGHRS; CDR2 reads YFSETQ.

This rearrangement joins TRBV7-8 to TRBJ1-5, with D uncertain. The CDR3 is made up of 14 amino acids. V was shortened by 8 bases and J by 1 base, with 12 bases between the two germline ends. Germline CDR1 reads SGHVS; CDR2 reads FQNEAQ. The CDR3 region has the DNA TGTGCCAGCCGCTCCCTTGGGAGCAATCAGCCCCAGCATTTT. Its translation: CASRSLGSNQPQHF.

The V call is TRBV9, the J call TRBJ1-5; 11 bases are a match to TRBD1. This CDR3 spans 15 amino acids. The germline CDR1 and CDR2 sequences are SGDLS and YYNGEE. V lost 4 bases and J lost 6; bases outside the gene matches: 6. CDR3 sequence: CASSPGQGALQPQHF. The CDR3 DNA reads as TGTGCCAGCAGCCCTGGACAGGGGGCACTTCAGCCCCAGCATTTT.

This clone came up a few times. The chain combines TRBV14 with TRBJ2-5; perhaps D is TRBD1 or TRBD2 (6 bases each). Germline values: CDR1 SGHDN, CDR2 FVKESK. This CDR3 contains 19 residues. V shed 4 bases and J shed 5 bases, with 29 bases lying between them. CDR3 nucleotides: TGTGCCAGCAGCCTCTCCAGTCGGGGGACAACTTTTTGGGGGGAGACCCAGTACTTC. Protein sequence: CASSLSSRGTTFWGETQYF.